The 26 T cell receptor beta chains below all came from one sample that was sequenced in a study of PD-1 blockade in classical Hodgkin lymphoma (dated by TCRdb to 2018 to 2021). Library preparation employed the immunoSEQ multiplex PCR assay. TCRdb mirrors the immuneACCESS table, restricted to in-frame sequences. Some clones are absent from its copies; in checked studies, under half trace to an unresolved V gene, and the reason for the others is unknown. The sample records under 20,000 clones, 76% of which are singletons. The ten largest make up approximately 42% of the sample. What this sample's time point label stands for: cycle 4 day 1 (C4D1), after more than five weeks of nivolumab. Every trial patient had relapsed following autologous stem cell transplantation, and prior brentuximab vedotin exposure was what differed among cohorts A, B and C. Specimen: peripheral blood mononuclear cells (PBMCs), collected before the fourth cycle of nivolumab. The receptors come from a human donor with classical Hodgkin lymphoma.

The chain uses TRBV15 and TRBJ2-1; D gene ambiguous. Germline CDR1 reads LNHNV; CDR2 reads YYDKDF (reference sequence). V was shortened by 2 bases and J by 6 bases, with 11 bases between the two germline ends. The CDR3 length is 14 residues. The CDR3 sequence is CATSRKGSANEQFF. The CDR3, as DNA: TGTGCCACCAGCAGAAAGGGATCAGCCAATGAGCAGTTCTTC.

The rearrangement uses TRBV10-2 and TRBJ2-3; 8 bases are a match to TRBD2. The CDR3 consists of 17 residues. The V gene's germline CDR1 is WSHSY and CDR2 SAAADI. Germline trimming cut 4 bases from V and 0 bases from J; bases unmatched to any gene: 9. The CDR3 region is CASSGFSGTDSTDTQYF. As DNA, the CDR3 is TGCGCCAGCAGTGGGTTTAGCGGGACGGATAGCACAGATACGCAGTATTTT.

The CDR3 loop reads CASSVALVGSYGYTF. CDR3 sequence (DNA): TGTGCCAGCAGCGTAGCTCTGGTCGGTAGCTATGGCTACACCTTC. This chain uses TRBV9 with TRBJ1-2; no clear D. This CDR3 is built from 15 residues. Germline V gene lookup returns CDR1 SGDLS and CDR2 YYNGEE. Deletions cut 0 bases from V and 4 bases from J, with 13 bases between.

The chain is built from TRBV6-5 and TRBJ2-1, with TRBD2 matching over 13 bases. V lost 10 bases and J lost 7; bases outside the gene matches: 4. The CDR3 is 13 amino acids. Germline V gene lookup returns CDR1 MNHEY and CDR2 SVGAGI. The CDR3 loop is CATGLAGVNEQFF. The CDR3 DNA is TGTGCCACAGGACTAGCGGGAGTGAATGAGCAGTTCTTC.

The sample holds one count of this clone. The chain employs TRBV6-1 and TRBJ2-1, with D tentatively TRBD1 (6 bases). Germline V gene sequence: CDR1 MNHNS, CDR2 SASEGT. The CDR3 consists of 14 residues. V was shortened by 6 bases and J by 7 bases, with 16 bases between the two germline ends. This CDR3 is CASSESGTTNEQFF. CDR3 coding DNA: TGTGCCAGCAGCGAGTCTGGGACAACAAATGAGCAGTTCTTC.

This CDR3 reads CASSQNRQAQETQYF. As DNA, the CDR3 is TGCGCCAGCAGCCAAAATCGGCAGGCCCAAGAGACCCAGTACTTC. The rearrangement uses TRBV4-1 and TRBJ2-5; no reliable D call. With 2 bases removed from V and 1 base from J, the gap between germline ends came to 11 bases. Germline CDR1 is MGHRA and CDR2 is YSYEKL. The CDR3 covers 15 residues.

The chain joins TRBV9 to TRBJ2-2; 8 bases align to TRBD2. J was trimmed by 4 bases and V by 3 bases; bases with no gene match: 14. CDR3 size: 18 residues. Per the germline V gene, CDR1 is SGDLS and CDR2 is YYNGEE. Written as DNA, the CDR3 is TGTGCCAGCAGCGATGGGCCTGCGGGAGGTAGGATCACCGGGGAGCTGTTTTTT. Residues: CASSDGPAGGRITGELFF.

The CDR3 here is CSVETGQEGGQPQHF. The CDR3 DNA is TGCAGCGTTGAGACGGGACAGGAGGGGGGTCAGCCCCAGCATTTT. The rearrangement joins TRBV29-1 to TRBJ1-5; the match to TRBD1 covers 8 bases. The CDR3 contains 15 residues. Germline V gene data show CDR1 as SQVTM and CDR2 as ANQGSEA. Germline trimming cut 3 bases from V and 6 bases from J; bases unmatched to any gene: 10.

The chain combines TRBV5-1 with TRBJ2-3; D remains unclear. In germline, CDR1 is SGHRS, CDR2 YFSETQ. This CDR3 has 12 amino acids. V lost 4 bases and J lost 8, with 11 bases in between. The CDR3 DNA reads TGCGCCAGCAGCCCCCCACGAGGTACGCAGTATTTT. This encodes CASSPPRGTQYF. The entire variable domain, with the rest obtained from reference TRBV5-1 and TRBJ2-3, is as follows: KAGVTQTPRYLIKTRGQQVTLSCSPISGHRSVSWYQQTPGQGLQFLFEYFSETQRNKGNFPGRFSGRQFSNSRSEMNVSTLELGDSALYLCASSPPRGTQYFGPGTRLTVL.

CDR3 protein: CASSPQGVNTEAFF. The CDR3 coding sequence is TGTGCCAGCAGCCCACAGGGAGTGAACACTGAAGCTTTCTTT. The chain uses TRBV7-9 and TRBJ1-1; perhaps TRBD1 as D (6 bases). The germline V gene has CDR1 SEHNR and CDR2 FQNEAQ (reference sequence). The ends were cut back, 5 bases at V and 0 bases at J, with 10 bases in the middle. The CDR3 has 14 residues.

CDR3 nucleotides: TGTGCCAGCAGGAGAACAGTATCTGGAAACACCATATATTTT. Translation: CASRRTVSGNTIYF. The V call is TRBV27, the J call TRBJ1-3, with unresolved D. V was trimmed by 6 bases and J by 1 base, leaving 10 bases between them. The CDR3 contains 14 residues. Looked up from germline, CDR1 is MNHEY and CDR2 is SMNVEV (reference sequence).

The V and J genes are TRBV11-2 and TRBJ1-1; weak D call: TRBD1 (5 bases). Trimming stripped 2 bases from V and 0 bases from J, with 13 bases between. Germline V gives CDR1 SGHAT, CDR2 FQNNGV. This CDR3 is built from 16 residues. CDR3 DNA sequence: TGTGCCAGCAGCTTATGGGGCAGCCTCATGAACACTGAAGCTTTCTTT. It is translated as CASSLWGSLMNTEAFF.

This rearrangement joins TRBV25-1 to TRBJ1-2; TRBD1 agrees at 9 bases. Germline CDR1 reads MGHDK; CDR2 reads SYGVNS. The CDR3 has 16 amino acids. Trimming removed 4 bases from V and 3 bases from J; junction bases left unmatched: 9. The CDR3 DNA reads as TGTGCCAGCAGTGCAGCCGGCACAGGGGGCGACTATGGCTACACCTTC. Its protein is CASSAAGTGGDYGYTF.

The V call is TRBV4-3, the J call TRBJ1-1; D gene unclear. This CDR3 region has 14 residues. Trimming took off 1 base at V and 6 bases at J, with 12 bases between the two ends. Germline values: CDR1 LGHNA, CDR2 YSLEER. CDR3 in amino acids: CASSQVAGAAEAFF. CDR3 DNA: TGCGCCAGCAGCCAAGTCGCGGGCGCGGCTGAAGCTTTCTTT.

The V gene is TRBV19, the J gene TRBJ2-5; tentatively, D is TRBD1 (6 bases). CDR1 and CDR2 (germline): LNHDA, SQIVND (reference sequence). CDR3 size: 16 residues. Between the trimmed V and J ends, which lost 4 bases and 4 bases, there was a span of 19 bases. As DNA, the CDR3 is TGTGCCAGTAGTACCCTCTCGACAGGAGGAGGAGAGACCCAGTACTTC. As protein: CASSTLSTGGGETQYF.

The chain combines TRBV6-1 with TRBJ1-2, with D perhaps TRBD1 (5 bases). The CDR3 consists of 12 residues. Germline V gene lookup returns CDR1 MNHNS and CDR2 SASEGT. Trimming cost V 8 bases and J 6 bases, with 13 bases left between them. CDR3 region: CASSRDAHGYTF. The CDR3 bases are TGTGCCAGCTCCCGGGACGCTCATGGCTACACCTTC.

The chain joins TRBV7-9 to TRBJ2-1, with D possibly being TRBD2 (6 bases). This CDR3 spans 15 amino acids. Germline assignment: CDR1 SEHNR and CDR2 FQNEAQ (reference sequence). Trimming pared 0 bases from V and 8 bases from J, leaving 14 bases between. The CDR3 DNA is TGTGCCAGCAGCTTAGCGCGACTAGTGGAAGATGAGCAGTTCTTC. This translates into CASSLARLVEDEQFF.

CDR3 amino acids: CASSAVGGAGNEKLFF. CDR3 DNA: TGTGCCAGCAGCGCGGTAGGAGGTGCGGGTAATGAAAAACTGTTTTTT. The chain joins TRBV7-9 to TRBJ1-4; D unclear. The CDR3 loop spans 16 amino acids. Trimming took off 5 bases at V and 4 bases at J, with 17 bases between the two ends. Germline assignment: CDR1 SEHNR and CDR2 FQNEAQ (reference sequence).

This clone was recorded once. J is TRBJ2-5 and V is TRBV11-3; D is unresolved. With 5 bases removed from V and 5 bases from J, the gap between germline ends came to 15 bases. The V gene's germline CDR1 is SGHNT and CDR2 YENEEA. The CDR3 is 14 residues long. The CDR3 DNA follows: TGTGCCAGCAGCCTAATTGACGGACCGGAGACCCAGTACTTC. It codes for CASSLIDGPETQYF.

The chain combines TRBV6-6 with TRBJ2-3; weak D call: TRBD1 (6 bases). Germline CDR1 and CDR2: MNHNY and SVGAGI (reference sequence). Trimming left V 6 bases short and J 2 bases short, with 12 bases between. CDR3 length equals 14 residues. CDR3 sequence: CASSRDTITDTQYF. CDR3 sequence (DNA): TGTGCCAGCAGCCGGGACACCATCACAGATACGCAGTATTTT.

The chain combines TRBV27 with TRBJ2-3; 10 bases agree with TRBD1. The J segment lost 6 bases and the V segment lost 1 base, leaving 7 bases of the junction unmatched. The CDR3 has 16 residues. The germline V gene encodes CDR1 MNHEY and CDR2 SMNVEV (reference sequence). CDR3 coding DNA: TGTGCCAGCAGTTTATTAGGGGACAGGGGAGCGGATACGCAGTATTTT. This translates into CASSLLGDRGADTQYF.

Only a few counts were recorded for this clone. The rearrangement links TRBV11-2 to TRBJ1-3; D unresolved. CDR1 and CDR2 (germline): SGHAT, FQNNGV. V was cut by 4 bases and J by 2 bases, with 9 bases left in between. The CDR3 has 14 residues. CDR3 amino acids: CASSYGETGNTIYF. CDR3 DNA sequence: TGTGCCAGCAGCTACGGAGAGACTGGAAACACCATATATTTT. The complete variable domain, with remaining parts taken from reference TRBV11-2 and TRBJ1-3, reads EAGVAQSPRYKIIEKRQSVAFWCNPISGHATLYWYQQILGQGPKLLIQFQNNGVVDDSQLPKDRFSAERLKGVDSTLKIQPAKLEDSAVYLCASSYGETGNTIYFGEGSWLTVV.

This chain uses TRBV18 with TRBJ1-1, with D hard to call. V shed 8 bases and J shed 4 bases, with 20 bases lying between them. CDR3 length: 15 amino acids. From germline, CDR1 is KGHSH and CDR2 LQKENI. DNA for the CDR3: TGTGCCAGCGCAAACCAACAGCAAGATGGCACTGAAGCTTTCTTT. This encodes CASANQQQDGTEAFF. Complete variable domain (other parts from reference TRBV18 and TRBJ1-1): NAGVMQNPRHLVRRRGQEARLRCSPMKGHSHVYWYRQLPEEGLKFMVYLQKENIIDESGMPKERFSAEFPKEGPSILRIQQVVRGDSAAYFCASANQQQDGTEAFFGQGTRLTVV.

The chain employs TRBV9 and TRBJ2-2; 10 bases map to TRBD1. The CDR3 loop spans 17 amino acids. With V trimmed by 3 bases and J by 6 bases, 11 bases remained unmatched. Germline CDR1 is SGDLS and CDR2 is YYNGEE. CDR3 bases: TGTGCCAGCAGCGCCAACGTCGGACAGGGGGGAGCCGGGGAGCTGTTTTTT. Its translation is CASSANVGQGGAGELFF. The variable domain in full, completed from reference TRBV9 and TRBJ2-2, reads DSGVTQTPKHLITATGQRVTLRCSPRSGDLSVYWYQQSLDQGLQFLIQYYNGEERAKGNILERFSAQQFPDLHSELNLSSLELGDSALYFCASSANVGQGGAGELFFGEGSRLTVL.

V gene TRBV18 combines with J gene TRBJ2-7; TRBD1 might be the D (5 bases). V lost 0 bases and J 5 bases, leaving 8 bases between the germline ends. The CDR3 length is 13 residues. CDR1 is KGHSH, CDR2 LQKENI, per germline. CDR3: CASSPPSRDEQYF. CDR3 sequence (DNA): TGTGCCAGCTCACCACCGTCCAGGGACGAGCAGTACTTC.

The chain carries TRBV6-5 and TRBJ1-1, with unresolved D. CDR1 is MNHEY and CDR2 is SVGAGI in the germline V gene. The CDR3 has 14 residues. The germline V and J ends were trimmed by 7 bases and 1 base, with 13 bases remaining between them. As DNA, the CDR3 is TGTGCCAGCAAATGGTCCAGCGGGAACACTGAAGCTTTCTTT. The encoded protein is CASKWSSGNTEAFF.